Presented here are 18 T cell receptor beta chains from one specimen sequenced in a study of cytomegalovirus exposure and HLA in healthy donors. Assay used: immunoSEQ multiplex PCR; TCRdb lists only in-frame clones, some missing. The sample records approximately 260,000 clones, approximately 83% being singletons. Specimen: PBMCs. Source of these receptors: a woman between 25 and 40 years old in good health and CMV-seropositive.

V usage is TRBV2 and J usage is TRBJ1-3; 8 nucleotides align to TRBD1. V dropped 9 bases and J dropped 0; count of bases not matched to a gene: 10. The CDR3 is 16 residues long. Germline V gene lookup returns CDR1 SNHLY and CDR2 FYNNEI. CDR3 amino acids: CARAGTGGYSGNTIYF. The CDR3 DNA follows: TGTGCCAGGGCCGGGACAGGTGGATACTCTGGAAACACCATATATTTT.

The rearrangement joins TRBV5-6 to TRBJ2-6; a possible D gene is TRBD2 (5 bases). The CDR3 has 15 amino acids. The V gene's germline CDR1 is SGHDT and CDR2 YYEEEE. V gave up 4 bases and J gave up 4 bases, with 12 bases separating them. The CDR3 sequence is CASSSAGSGANVLTF. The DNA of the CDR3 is TGTGCCAGCAGCAGTGCGGGTTCGGGGGCCAACGTCCTGACTTTC.

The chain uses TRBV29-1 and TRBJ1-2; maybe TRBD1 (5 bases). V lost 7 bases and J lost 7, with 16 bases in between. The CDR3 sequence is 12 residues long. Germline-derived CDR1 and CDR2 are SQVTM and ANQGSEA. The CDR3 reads CSAWVSGGGYTF. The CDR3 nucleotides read TGCAGCGCCTGGGTATCGGGGGGTGGCTACACCTTC.

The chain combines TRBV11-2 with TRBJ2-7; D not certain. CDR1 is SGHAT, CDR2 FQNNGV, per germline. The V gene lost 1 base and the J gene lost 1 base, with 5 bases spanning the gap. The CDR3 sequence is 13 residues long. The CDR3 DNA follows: TGTGCCAGCAGCTTAGGGGCTTCCTACGAGCAGTACTTC. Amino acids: CASSLGASYEQYF.

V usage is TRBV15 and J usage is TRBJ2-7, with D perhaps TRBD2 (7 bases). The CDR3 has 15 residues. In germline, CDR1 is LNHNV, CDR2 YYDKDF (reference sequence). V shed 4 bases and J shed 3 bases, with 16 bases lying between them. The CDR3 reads CATSKPGGQNYEQYF. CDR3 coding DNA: TGTGCCACCAGCAAACCGGGGGGCCAGAACTACGAGCAGTACTTC.

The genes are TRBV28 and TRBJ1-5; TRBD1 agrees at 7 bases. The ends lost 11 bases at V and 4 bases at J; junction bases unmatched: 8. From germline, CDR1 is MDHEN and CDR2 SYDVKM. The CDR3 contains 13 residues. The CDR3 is CAAHRGRNQPQHF. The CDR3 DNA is TGTGCCGCCCACAGGGGCCGTAATCAGCCCCAGCATTTT.

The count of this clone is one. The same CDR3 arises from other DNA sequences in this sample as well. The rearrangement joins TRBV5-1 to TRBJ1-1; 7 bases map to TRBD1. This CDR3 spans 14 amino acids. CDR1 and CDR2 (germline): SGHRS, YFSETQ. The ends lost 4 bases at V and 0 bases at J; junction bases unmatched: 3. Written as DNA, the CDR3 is TGCGCCAGCAGCCGACAGGGTATGAACACTGAAGCTTTCTTT. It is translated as CASSRQGMNTEAFF.

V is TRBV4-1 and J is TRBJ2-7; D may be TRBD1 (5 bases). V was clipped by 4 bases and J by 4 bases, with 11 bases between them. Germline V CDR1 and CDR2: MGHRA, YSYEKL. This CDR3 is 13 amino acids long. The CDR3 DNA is TGCGCCAGCAGCCCGAGCCAGGGATACGAGCAGTACTTC. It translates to CASSPSQGYEQYF.

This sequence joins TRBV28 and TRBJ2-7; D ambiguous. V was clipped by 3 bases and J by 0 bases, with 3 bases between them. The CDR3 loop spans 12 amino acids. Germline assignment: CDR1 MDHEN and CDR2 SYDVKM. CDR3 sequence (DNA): TGTGCCAGCAGTTTCAGCTCCTACGAGCAGTACTTC. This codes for CASSFSSYEQYF.

CDR3 nucleotides: TGTGCCAGTAGTTGGCTAGCGAGCTCCTACAATGAGCAGTTCTTC. This encodes CASSWLASSYNEQFF. V is TRBV19 and J is TRBJ2-1, with a possible D match to TRBD2 (6 bases). Germline lookup yields CDR1 LNHDA and CDR2 SQIVND (reference sequence). Trimming shortened V by 5 bases and J by 0 bases, and 11 bases separated the two germline ends. CDR3 length equals 15 residues.

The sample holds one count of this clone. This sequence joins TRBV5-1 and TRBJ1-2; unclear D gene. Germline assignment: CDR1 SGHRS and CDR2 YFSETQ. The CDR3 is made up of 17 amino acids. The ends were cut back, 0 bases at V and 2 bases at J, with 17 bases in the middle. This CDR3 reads CASSLGGLGDGNYGYTF. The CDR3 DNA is TGCGCCAGCAGCTTGGGAGGGTTGGGCGATGGCAACTATGGCTACACCTTC.

CDR3 region: CASSDPAGKDNEQFF. Written as DNA, the CDR3 is TGTGCCAGCAGTGATCCAGCGGGGAAGGACAATGAGCAGTTCTTC. The chain combines TRBV6-4 with TRBJ2-1; 7 bases agree with TRBD2. After removal of 3 bases from V and 5 bases from J, the junction contained 7 bases not matched to a gene. Germline CDR1 and CDR2: MRHNA and SNTAGT. The CDR3 runs to 15 residues.

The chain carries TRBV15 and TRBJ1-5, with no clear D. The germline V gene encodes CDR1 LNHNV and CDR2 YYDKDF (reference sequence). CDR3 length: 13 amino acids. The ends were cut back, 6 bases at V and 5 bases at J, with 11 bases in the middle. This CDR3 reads CATSSGSYQPQHF. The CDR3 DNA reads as TGTGCCACCAGTAGCGGCTCTTATCAGCCCCAGCATTTT. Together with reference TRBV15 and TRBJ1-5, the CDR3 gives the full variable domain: DAMVIQNPRYQVTQFGKPVTLSCSQTLNHNVMYWYQQKSSQAPKLLFHYYDKDFNNEADTPDNFQSRRPNTSFCFLDIRSPGLGDTAMYLCATSSGSYQPQHFGDGTRLSIL.

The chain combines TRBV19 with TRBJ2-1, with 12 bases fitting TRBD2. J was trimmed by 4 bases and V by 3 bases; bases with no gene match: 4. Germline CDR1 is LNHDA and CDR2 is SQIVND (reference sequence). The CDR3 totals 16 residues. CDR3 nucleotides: TGTGCCAGTAGTATGACTAGCGGGAGAGGATACAATGAGCAGTTCTTC. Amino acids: CASSMTSGRGYNEQFF.

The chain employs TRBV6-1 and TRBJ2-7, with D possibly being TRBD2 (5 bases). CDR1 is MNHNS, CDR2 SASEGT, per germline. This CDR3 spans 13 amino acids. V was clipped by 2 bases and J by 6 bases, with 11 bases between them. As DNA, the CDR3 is TGTGCCAGCAGTGAAATAACTAGAGCCGAGCAGTACTTC. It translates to CASSEITRAEQYF.

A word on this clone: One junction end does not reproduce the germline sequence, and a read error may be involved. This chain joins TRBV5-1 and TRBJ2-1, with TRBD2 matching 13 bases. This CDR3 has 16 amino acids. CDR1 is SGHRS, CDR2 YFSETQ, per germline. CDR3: CASSYQGLAGSNQLVF. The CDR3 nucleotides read TGCGCCAGCAGCTACCAGGGACTAGCGGGATCAAACCAACTGGTCTTC.

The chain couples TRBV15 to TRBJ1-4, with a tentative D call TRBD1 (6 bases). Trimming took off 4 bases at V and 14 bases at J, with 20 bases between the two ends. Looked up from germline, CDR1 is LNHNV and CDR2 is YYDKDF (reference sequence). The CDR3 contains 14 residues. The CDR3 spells CATSIAKYQGHLFF. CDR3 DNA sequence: TGTGCCACCAGCATCGCAAAATATCAGGGGCACCTGTTTTTT.

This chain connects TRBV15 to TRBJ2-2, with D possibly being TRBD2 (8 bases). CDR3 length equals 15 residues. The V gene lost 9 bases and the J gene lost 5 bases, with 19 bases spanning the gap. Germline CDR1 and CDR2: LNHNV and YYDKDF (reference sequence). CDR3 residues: CATTGGDSRTGELFF. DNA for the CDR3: TGTGCCACAACCGGGGGGGACAGTAGAACCGGGGAGCTGTTTTTT.